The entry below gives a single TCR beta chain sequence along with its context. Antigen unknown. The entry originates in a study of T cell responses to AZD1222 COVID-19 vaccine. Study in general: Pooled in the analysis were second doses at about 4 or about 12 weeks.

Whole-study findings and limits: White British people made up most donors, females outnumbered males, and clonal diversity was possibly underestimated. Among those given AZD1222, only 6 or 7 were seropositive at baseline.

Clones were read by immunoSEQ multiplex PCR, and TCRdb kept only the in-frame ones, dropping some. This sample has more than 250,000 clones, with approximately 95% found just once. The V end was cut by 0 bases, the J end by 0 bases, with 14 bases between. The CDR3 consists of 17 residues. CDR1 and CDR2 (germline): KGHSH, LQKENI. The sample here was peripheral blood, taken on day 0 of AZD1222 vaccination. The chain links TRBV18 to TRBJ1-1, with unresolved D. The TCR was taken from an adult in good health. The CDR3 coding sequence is TGTGCCAGCTCACCACCCCGGGCAGGACGCATGAACACTGAAGCTTTCTTT. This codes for CASSPPRAGRMNTEAFF.